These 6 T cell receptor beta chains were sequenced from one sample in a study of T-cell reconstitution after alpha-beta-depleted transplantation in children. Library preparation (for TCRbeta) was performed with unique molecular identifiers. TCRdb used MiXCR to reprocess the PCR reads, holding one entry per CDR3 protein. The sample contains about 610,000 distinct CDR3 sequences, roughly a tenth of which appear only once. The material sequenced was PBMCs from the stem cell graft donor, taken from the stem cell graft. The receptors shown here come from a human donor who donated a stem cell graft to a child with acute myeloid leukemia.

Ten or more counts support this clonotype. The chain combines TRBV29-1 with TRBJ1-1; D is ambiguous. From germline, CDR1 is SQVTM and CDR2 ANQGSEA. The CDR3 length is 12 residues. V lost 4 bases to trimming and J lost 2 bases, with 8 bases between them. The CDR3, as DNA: TGCAGCGTTGTTGCTTCAAACACTGAAGCTTTCTTT. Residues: CSVVASNTEAFF.

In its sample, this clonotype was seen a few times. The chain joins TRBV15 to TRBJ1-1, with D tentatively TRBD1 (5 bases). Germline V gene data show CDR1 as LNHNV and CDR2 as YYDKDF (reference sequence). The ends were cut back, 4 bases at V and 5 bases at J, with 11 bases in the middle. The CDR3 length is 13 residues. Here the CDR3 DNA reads TGTGCCACCAGCACTAAGGAGGGGACTGAAGCTTTCTTT. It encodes CATSTKEGTEAFF. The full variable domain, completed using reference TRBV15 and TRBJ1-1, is DAMVIQNPRYQVTQFGKPVTLSCSQTLNHNVMYWYQQKSSQAPKLLFHYYDKDFNNEADTPDNFQSRRPNTSFCFLDIRSPGLGDTAMYLCATSTKEGTEAFFGQGTRLTVV.

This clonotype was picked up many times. This chain's CDR3 is CASSLVVGVLETQYF. The CDR3 nucleotides are TGCGCCAGCAGCTTGGTGGTAGGAGTCCTGGAGACCCAGTACTTC. V and J are TRBV5-1 and TRBJ2-5; D unclear. Trimming took 0 bases from V and 5 from J, leaving 14 bases between them. Germline V gene sequence: CDR1 SGHRS, CDR2 YFSETQ. The length of the CDR3 is 15 residues.

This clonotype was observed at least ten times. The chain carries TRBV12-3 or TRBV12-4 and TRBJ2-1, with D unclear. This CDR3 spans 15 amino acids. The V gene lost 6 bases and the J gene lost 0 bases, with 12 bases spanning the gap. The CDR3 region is CASRHRLGSYNEQFF. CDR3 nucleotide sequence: TGTGCCAGCAGACACCGACTTGGCTCCTACAATGAGCAGTTCTTC.

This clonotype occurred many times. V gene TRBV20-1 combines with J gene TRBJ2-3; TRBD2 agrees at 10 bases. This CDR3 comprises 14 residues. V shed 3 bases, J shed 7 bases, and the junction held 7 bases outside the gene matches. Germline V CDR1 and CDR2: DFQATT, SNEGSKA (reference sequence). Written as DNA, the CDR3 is TGCAGTGCTAGCCGTCTAGCGGGAGCAAATACGCAGTATTTT. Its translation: CSASRLAGANTQYF.

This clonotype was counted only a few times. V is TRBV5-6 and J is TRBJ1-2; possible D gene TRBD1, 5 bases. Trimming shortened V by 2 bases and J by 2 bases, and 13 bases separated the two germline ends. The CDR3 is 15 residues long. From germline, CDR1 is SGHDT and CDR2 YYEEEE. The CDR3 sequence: CASSFGGPGNYGYTF. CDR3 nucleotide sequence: TGTGCCAGCAGCTTTGGGGGTCCCGGGAACTATGGCTACACCTTC.